This is a list of T cell receptor beta chains from one sample in a study of OX40 agonist ivuxolimab in advanced cancers. Only in-frame clones appear in the TCRdb table, and some are missing; sequencing was by immunoSEQ multiplex PCR. The data contain 80,000 or so clones, approximately 92% of them seen just once; the ten biggest clones take up around 0.64%. Sequences were derived from CD4+ or CD8+ T cells sorted from blood, sampled in a trial of the OX40 agonist ivuxolimab. The receptors derive from an adult with an advanced solid tumor such as melanoma, head and neck, liver or kidney cancer. CDR3s include the opening cysteine and the closing phenylalanine or tryptophan. The D gene is left open where the match is weak. Size tells how often a clone was seen (once, few, many) or the class of an expanded clone, and some rows leave it out.

d_gene: .
v_gene: TRBV7-9
abundance: .
j_gene: TRBJ2-3
CDR3nt: TGTGCCAGCAGCTCCGGGGGAGATACGCAGTATTTT
CDR3aa: CASSSGGDTQYF

d_gene: .
v_gene: TRBV5-1
abundance: .
j_gene: TRBJ1-1
CDR3nt: TGCGCCAGCAGCTTGGCGTTAGGGGTGAACACTGAAGCTTTCTTT
CDR3aa: CASSLALGVNTEAFF

d_gene: TRBD2
v_gene: TRBV19
abundance: few
j_gene: TRBJ2-2
CDR3nt: TGTGCCAGTAGCAGCGGACTAGCGGGAGGTGCCGGGGAGCTGTTTTTT
CDR3aa: CASSSGLAGGAGELFF

d_gene: .
v_gene: TRBV30
abundance: .
j_gene: TRBJ1-5
CDR3nt: TGTGCCTGGAGTCTACTTTTTAATCAGCCCCAGCGTTTT
CDR3aa: CAWSLLFNQPQRF

d_gene: TRBD1
v_gene: TRBV6-5
abundance: .
j_gene: TRBJ1-2
CDR3nt: TGTGCCAGCAGTTACCTGACAGGGCGAACTAACTATGGCTACACCTTC
CDR3aa: CASSYLTGRTNYGYTF

d_gene: TRBD1
v_gene: TRBV28
abundance: .
j_gene: TRBJ1-2
CDR3nt: TGTGCCAGCAGTCCGGGGGGACAGGGGGACTATGGCTACACCTTC
CDR3aa: CASSPGGQGDYGYTF

d_gene: TRBD2
v_gene: TRBV19
abundance: .
j_gene: TRBJ2-3
CDR3nt: TGTGCCAGTAGTATTCCCCGGCTAGCGGGAGTAACAGATACGCAGTATTTT
CDR3aa: CASSIPRLAGVTDTQYF

d_gene: .
v_gene: TRBV30
abundance: .
j_gene: TRBJ1-5
CDR3nt: TGTGCCTGGAGAGTTGATAGCAATCAGCCCCAGCATTTT
CDR3aa: CAWRVDSNQPQHF

d_gene: TRBD2
v_gene: TRBV9
abundance: .
j_gene: TRBJ2-2
CDR3nt: TGTGCCAGCGCACACAAATGGGGACTAGCGGGGGACGGGGAGCTGTTTTTT
CDR3aa: CASAHKWGLAGDGELFF

d_gene: TRBD1
v_gene: TRBV7-9
abundance: .
j_gene: TRBJ1-1
CDR3nt: TGTGCCAGCAGCTCGGGACAGCAGAAAGCTTTCTTT
CDR3aa: CASSSGQQKAFF

d_gene: .
v_gene: TRBV10-2
abundance: once
j_gene: TRBJ2-7
CDR3nt: TGCGCCAGCAGTGTAGCGGACTACGAGCAGTACTTC
CDR3aa: CASSVADYEQYF

d_gene: TRBD2
v_gene: TRBV11-2
abundance: .
j_gene: TRBJ2-1
CDR3nt: TGTGCCAGCAGCTCTACTAGCGGGAGTTCCAATGAGCAGTTCTTC
CDR3aa: CASSSTSGSSNEQFF

d_gene: .
v_gene: TRBV2
abundance: once
j_gene: TRBJ1-5
CDR3nt: TGTGCCAGCATTGGCGGGGTGGACCAGCCCCAGCATTTT
CDR3aa: CASIGGVDQPQHF

d_gene: .
v_gene: TRBV30
abundance: .
j_gene: TRBJ1-1
CDR3nt: TGTGCCTGGAGTGTGAGAGGGGGCACTGAAGCTTTCTTT
CDR3aa: CAWSVRGGTEAFF

d_gene: .
v_gene: TRBV30
abundance: .
j_gene: TRBJ1-5
CDR3nt: TGTGCCTGGAGTAGAGGGGGTGATAGCAATCAGCCCCAGCATTTT
CDR3aa: CAWSRGGDSNQPQHF

d_gene: TRBD1
v_gene: TRBV30
abundance: .
j_gene: TRBJ2-6
CDR3nt: TGTGCCTTGAACAGGGGGCGGGTCCGAGGGGCCAACGTCCTGACTTTC
CDR3aa: CALNRGRVRGANVLTF

d_gene: .
v_gene: TRBV5-5
abundance: .
j_gene: TRBJ1-5
CDR3nt: TGTGCCAGCAGCTTGATAGGAGGGACTGGTCAGCCCCAGCATTTT
CDR3aa: CASSLIGGTGQPQHF

d_gene: .
v_gene: TRBV12-5
abundance: .
j_gene: TRBJ2-2
CDR3nt: TGTGCTAGTGGTTTGGTAGTTCTCCGGGAGCTGTTTTTT
CDR3aa: CASGLVVLRELFF

d_gene: .
v_gene: TRBV7-3
abundance: .
j_gene: TRBJ2-3
CDR3nt: TGTGCCAGCAGCCAACAACCGGCAGATACGCAGTATTTT
CDR3aa: CASSQQPADTQYF

d_gene: TRBD2
v_gene: TRBV6-5
abundance: .
j_gene: TRBJ2-3
CDR3nt: TGTGCCAGCAGTCCACCTAGCGGACCCACAGATACGCAGTATTTT
CDR3aa: CASSPPSGPTDTQYF

d_gene: .
v_gene: TRBV7-8
abundance: once
j_gene: TRBJ2-2
CDR3nt: TGTGCCAGCAGCTTAGGTTTACTCCAGGTGACTACCGGGGAGCTGTTTTTT
CDR3aa: CASSLGLLQVTTGELFF

d_gene: .
v_gene: TRBV6-5
abundance: .
j_gene: TRBJ2-5
CDR3nt: TGTGCCAGCAGTTACTCGACAGCGGAGGGCCAAGAGACCCAGTACTTC
CDR3aa: CASSYSTAEGQETQYF

d_gene: TRBD2
v_gene: TRBV5-4
abundance: .
j_gene: TRBJ2-1
CDR3nt: TGTGCCAGCAGCTTAGGGACTAGCGGGGGGGCTTCCGAGCAGTTCTTC
CDR3aa: CASSLGTSGGASEQFF

d_gene: .
v_gene: TRBV5-1
abundance: .
j_gene: TRBJ1-3
CDR3nt: TGCGCCAGCAGCTTGGCAGGTGACTCTGGAAACACCATATATTTT
CDR3aa: CASSLAGDSGNTIYF

d_gene: .
v_gene: TRBV21-1
abundance: .
j_gene: TRBJ2-5
CDR3nt: TGTGCCAGCAGCCCCCGGACAGGGCAGCAAGAGACCCAGTACTTC
CDR3aa: CASSPRTGQQETQYF

d_gene: .
v_gene: TRBV27
abundance: .
j_gene: TRBJ2-1
CDR3nt: TGTGCCAGCAGTGGGCGCGGCGATGAGCAGTTCTTC
CDR3aa: CASSGRGDEQFF

d_gene: TRBD1
v_gene: TRBV7-6
abundance: .
j_gene: TRBJ1-1
CDR3nt: TGTGCCAGCAGCCGTCGGGACAGGGGCGGTGAAGCTTTCTTT
CDR3aa: CASSRRDRGGEAFF

d_gene: .
v_gene: TRBV28
abundance: .
j_gene: TRBJ1-1
CDR3nt: TGTGCCAGCAGTCCGAGGACAGAGTCAAACACTGAAGCTTTCTTT
CDR3aa: CASSPRTESNTEAFF

d_gene: .
v_gene: TRBV7-2
abundance: .
j_gene: TRBJ1-1
CDR3nt: TGTGCCAGCAGCCTTCCGTTCATGAACACTGAAGCTTTCTTT
CDR3aa: CASSLPFMNTEAFF

d_gene: TRBD2
v_gene: TRBV5-5
abundance: .
j_gene: TRBJ2-7
CDR3nt: TGTGCCAGCAGCTTTACCCCGACTAGCGGGGGGGCCGGGTCCTACGAGCAGTACTTC
CDR3aa: CASSFTPTSGGAGSYEQYF

d_gene: TRBD2
v_gene: TRBV7-8
abundance: .
j_gene: TRBJ2-3
CDR3nt: TGTGCCAGCAGCCCGCACCGACTAGCGGGGGGACCCACCTATACGCAGTATTTT
CDR3aa: CASSPHRLAGGPTYTQYF

d_gene: .
v_gene: TRBV2
abundance: .
j_gene: TRBJ2-5
CDR3nt: TGTGCCAGCCAACAAGACATCCAAGAGACCCAGTACTTC
CDR3aa: CASQQDIQETQYF

d_gene: .
v_gene: TRBV5-3
abundance: .
j_gene: TRBJ2-1
CDR3nt: TGTGCCAGAAGCTTGGAGGTTGACAATGAGCAGTTCTTC
CDR3aa: CARSLEVDNEQFF

d_gene: TRBD1
v_gene: TRBV19
abundance: .
j_gene: TRBJ1-5
CDR3nt: TGTGCCAGTAGTATGTTCCGAACAGGGGAGGATCAGCCCCAGCATTTT
CDR3aa: CASSMFRTGEDQPQHF

d_gene: .
v_gene: TRBV6-1
abundance: .
j_gene: TRBJ2-7
CDR3nt: TGTGCCAGCAGTGAAGACCCATTTACCGAGCAGTACTTC
CDR3aa: CASSEDPFTEQYF

d_gene: .
v_gene: TRBV6-5
abundance: .
j_gene: TRBJ1-2
CDR3nt: TGTGCCAGCAGTTACTCTGGGGGGTCGGGCTATGGCTACACCTTC
CDR3aa: CASSYSGGSGYGYTF

d_gene: .
v_gene: TRBV10-2
abundance: .
j_gene: TRBJ2-1
CDR3nt: TGCGCCAGCAGTCCTGACAACTCCTACAATGAGCAGTTCTTC
CDR3aa: CASSPDNSYNEQFF

d_gene: .
v_gene: TRBV1
abundance: .
j_gene: TRBJ2-7
CDR3nt: TGCACCAGCAGCCAAGAGTATAGACCGGGACTAGCGGGAGCCTCCTACGAGCAGTACTTC
CDR3aa: CTSSQEYRPGLAGASYEQYF

d_gene: .
v_gene: TRBV5-4
abundance: .
j_gene: TRBJ2-5
CDR3nt: TGTGCCAGCAGCTTGGGGGGCGTGCAAGAGACCCAGTACTTC
CDR3aa: CASSLGGVQETQYF

d_gene: .
v_gene: TRBV19
abundance: .
j_gene: TRBJ1-2
CDR3nt: TGTGCCAGTAGTCCGGACGGCTATGGCTACACCTTC
CDR3aa: CASSPDGYGYTF

d_gene: .
v_gene: TRBV7-2
abundance: .
j_gene: TRBJ1-6
CDR3nt: TGTGCCAGCAGCCAATGGACAGCGAATTCACCCCTCCACTTT
CDR3aa: CASSQWTANSPLHF

d_gene: TRBD1
v_gene: TRBV7-2
abundance: few
j_gene: TRBJ2-3
CDR3nt: TGTGCCAGCAGCCCATGGACAGGAGCTAGCACAGATACGCAGTATTTT
CDR3aa: CASSPWTGASTDTQYF

d_gene: .
v_gene: TRBV5-1
abundance: .
j_gene: TRBJ2-2
CDR3nt: TGCGCCAGCAGCGGGGGCCGCGAAGGCGGGGAGCTGTTTTTT
CDR3aa: CASSGGREGGELFF

d_gene: TRBD2
v_gene: TRBV14
abundance: .
j_gene: TRBJ2-1
CDR3nt: TGTGCCAGCAGCCAAGGAGCGGGGGTATACAATGAGCAGTTCTTC
CDR3aa: CASSQGAGVYNEQFF

d_gene: .
v_gene: TRBV7-9
abundance: few
j_gene: TRBJ2-3
CDR3nt: TGTGCCAGCAGCTGGGGACTTCCCACAGATACGCAGTATTTT
CDR3aa: CASSWGLPTDTQYF

d_gene: .
v_gene: TRBV5-1
abundance: .
j_gene: TRBJ2-7
CDR3nt: TGCGCCAGCAGACCCCCCTCGGGAGCCATGGGGCAGTACTTC
CDR3aa: CASRPPSGAMGQYF

d_gene: TRBD1
v_gene: TRBV30
abundance: .
j_gene: TRBJ2-2
CDR3nt: TGTGCCTGGAGCGACTGGGGGACAGGGCGCACCGGGGAGCTGTTTTTT
CDR3aa: CAWSDWGTGRTGELFF